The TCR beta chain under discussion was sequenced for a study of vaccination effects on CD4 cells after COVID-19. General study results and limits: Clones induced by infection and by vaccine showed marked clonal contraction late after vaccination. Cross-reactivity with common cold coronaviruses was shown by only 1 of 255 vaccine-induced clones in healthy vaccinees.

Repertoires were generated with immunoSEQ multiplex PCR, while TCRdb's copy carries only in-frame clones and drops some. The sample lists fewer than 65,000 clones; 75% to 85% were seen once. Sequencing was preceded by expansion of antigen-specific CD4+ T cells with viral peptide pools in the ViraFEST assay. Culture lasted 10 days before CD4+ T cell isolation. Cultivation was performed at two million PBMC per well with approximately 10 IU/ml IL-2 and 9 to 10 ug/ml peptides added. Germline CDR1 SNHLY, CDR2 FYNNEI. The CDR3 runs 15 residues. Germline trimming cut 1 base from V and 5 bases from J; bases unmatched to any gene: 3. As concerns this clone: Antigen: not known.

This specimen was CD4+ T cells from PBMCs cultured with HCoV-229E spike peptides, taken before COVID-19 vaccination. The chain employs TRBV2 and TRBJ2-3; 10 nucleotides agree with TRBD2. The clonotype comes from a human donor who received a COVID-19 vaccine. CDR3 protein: CASSEERGGKDTQYF. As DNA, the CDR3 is TGTGCCAGCAGTGAAGAGCGGGGGGGAAAAGATACGCAGTATTTT.